Given below is one T cell receptor (beta chain) in context. What it recognizes is unknown. Sequencing used immunoSEQ multiplex PCR; TCRdb keeps in-frame clones, though not all of them. The sample has approximately 130,000 clones, more than 85% seen once. Trimming took off 2 bases at V and 7 bases at J, with 14 bases between the two ends. The CDR3 has 14 residues. Per germline, CDR1 MNHEY and CDR2 SMNVEV (reference sequence). The sample originates from a study of T cell responses to AZD1222 COVID-19 vaccine. Whole-study findings and limits: Most donors were white British, females outnumbered males, and clonal diversity was possibly underestimated. Regions 160-218 and 743-854 held dominance among vaccine-associated CD4 TCRs, which spanned spike. The study sampled repertoires only after the peak T cell response.

The TCR was taken from an adult in good health. This material consisted of peripheral blood, taken on day 0 of AZD1222 vaccination. This chain connects TRBV27 to TRBJ1-2; perhaps TRBD1 as D (5 bases). CDR3 coding DNA: TGTGCCAGCAGTTTAGGTGCGTGGGGGAGTGGCTACACCTTC. Translated: CASSLGAWGSGYTF.